This T cell receptor (beta chain) came from a study of CD8 T cells in Susac syndrome. CDR3 length: 15 amino acids. Germline V gene data show CDR1 as MNHEY and CDR2 as SVGAGI. Trimming shortened V by 5 bases and J by 3 bases, and 16 bases separated the two germline ends. Reverse transcription of about 0.5 to 1 ug RNA was carried out with random hexamers. An immunoSEQ multiplex PCR generated amplified TCR beta CDR3 products spanning 54 Vbeta and 13 Jbeta. Each CDR3 protein is one row after TCRdb ran MiXCR on the immunoSEQ multiplex PCR reads. The sample has approximately 120,000 distinct CDR3 sequences, roughly 93% seen once. TCR beta sequencing covered blood CD8+ and CD4+ T cells.

The chain is built from TRBV6-5 and TRBJ1-1; D possibly corresponds to TRBD1 (5 bases). This receptor was taken from a human donor with multiple sclerosis. Sequencing input: CD8+ T cells from PBMCs. The CDR3 DNA reads TGTGCCAGCAGTATGGGACGGGAGATATACACTGAAGCTTTCTTT. Amino acid sequence: CASSMGREIYTEAFF.